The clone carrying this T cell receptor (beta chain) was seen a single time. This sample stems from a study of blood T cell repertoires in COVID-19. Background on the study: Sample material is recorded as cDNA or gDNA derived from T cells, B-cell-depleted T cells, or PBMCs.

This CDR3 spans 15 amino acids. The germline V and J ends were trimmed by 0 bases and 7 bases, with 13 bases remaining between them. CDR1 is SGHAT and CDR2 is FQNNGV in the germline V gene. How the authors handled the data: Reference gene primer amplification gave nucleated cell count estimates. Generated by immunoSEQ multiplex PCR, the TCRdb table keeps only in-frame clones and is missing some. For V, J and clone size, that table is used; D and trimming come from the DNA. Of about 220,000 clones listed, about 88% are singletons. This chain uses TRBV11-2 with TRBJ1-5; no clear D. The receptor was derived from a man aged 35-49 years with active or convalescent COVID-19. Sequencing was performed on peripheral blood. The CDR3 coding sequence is TGTGCCAGCAGCTTAGAAGGCCCGGGATACCAGCCCCAGCATTTT. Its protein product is CASSLEGPGYQPQHF.